The present TCR beta chain was sequenced within a study of shared clonotypes between healthy human individuals. The wider study: Per donor, CD8 memory used one plate, CD8 naive used two, CD4 memory used three and CD4 naive used three.

CD45RO-negative cells were positively selected for CCR7, leaving out terminally differentiated effector memory CD45RA+ cells. The CDR3 extends over 11 amino acids. V lost 2 bases and J lost 4, with 6 bases in between. CDR1 and CDR2 (germline): GTSNPN, SVGIG (reference sequence). Study-level points and caveats: Clonotype sharing across donors was expected to vary with sequencing depth.

This clone was counted a single time. What it binds is unknown. Genomic DNA (from each subset) was split evenly across several immunoSEQ plates. Each sorted subset replicate got 200 ng genomic DNA, roughly 30,000 genomes. Data came from immunoSEQ multiplex PCR; TCRdb stores just in-frame clones and leaves some out. The sample lists more than 2 million clones, 90% to 95% occurring once. The sample taken for sequencing was naive CD8+ T cells from PBMCs. The chain has TRBV30 and TRBJ2-7; D not resolved. The clonotype originates from a man aged 18 to 30 in good health. Some clones in this sample may be carry-over from other donors' samples. The CDR3 nucleotides are TGTGCCTGGAGTTCCAAGTACGAGCAGTACTTC. It specifies CAWSSKYEQYF.